These 5 T cell receptor beta chains came from one sample sequenced in a study of response to subunit inactivated influenza vaccine. One entry per CDR3 protein, called by TCRdb with MiXCR from the RT-PCR reads. The sample lists hundreds of thousands of distinct CDR3 sequences, around a sixth occurring once. The sample here was PBMCs from blood, taken 5 days after vaccination. Receptors originate from a man aged 50 or older who received an inactivated influenza vaccine.

This clonotype was seen a few times. V usage is TRBV5-5 and J usage is TRBJ2-7; 10 positions match TRBD2. With 1 base clipped from V and 3 bases from J, the junction kept 4 bases outside the gene matches. Germline values: CDR1 SGHKS, CDR2 YYEKEE (reference sequence). The CDR3 sequence is 15 residues long. The CDR3 DNA reads as TGTGCCAGCAGCTTGAGGACTAGCGGCTACTACGAGCAGTACTTC. It encodes CASSLRTSGYYEQYF.

This clonotype showed up just a few times. The V and J genes are TRBV24-1 and TRBJ2-1, with TRBD2 matching over 8 bases. Germline CDR1 and CDR2: KGHDR and SFDVKD. The CDR3 extends over 19 amino acids. V trimming: 4 bases; J trimming: 4 bases; junction bases outside the gene matches: 17. The CDR3 DNA reads TGTGCCACCAGTGACCCCGGGACTAGGGACGACCATCCATACAATGAGCAGTTCTTC. The encoded protein is CATSDPGTRDDHPYNEQFF.

The J gene is TRBJ2-5, the V gene TRBV7-2, with D possibly being TRBD1 or TRBD2 (5 bases each). Per germline, CDR1 SGHTA and CDR2 FQGNSA. V was clipped by 5 bases and J by 5 bases, with 18 bases between them. This CDR3 has 15 residues. CDR3 bases: TGTGCCAGCAGCCCCATAGGGGACCCAGCGGAGACCCAGTACTTC. Amino acid sequence: CASSPIGDPAETQYF.

The J gene is TRBJ2-5, the V gene TRBV20-1, with TRBD2 matching 15 bases. The V segment lost 6 bases and the J segment 0 bases; nucleotides outside the gene matches: 5. The germline V gene encodes CDR1 DFQATT and CDR2 SNEGSKA (reference sequence). The CDR3 runs 16 residues. This CDR3 is CSARGTSGRYQETQYF. The CDR3 coding sequence is TGCAGTGCCCGGGGGACTAGCGGGAGGTACCAAGAGACCCAGTACTTC.

This clonotype was observed a handful of times. This rearrangement joins TRBV5-1 to TRBJ1-3, with D unresolved. With 4 bases removed from V and 4 bases from J, the gap between germline ends came to 6 bases. This CDR3 region has 12 residues. CDR1 and CDR2 from the germline V gene are SGHRS and YFSETQ. This CDR3 is CASSVEGNTIYF. For the CDR3, the DNA is TGCGCCAGCAGCGTTGAGGGAAACACCATATATTTT. Drawing the rest from reference TRBV5-1 and TRBJ1-3, the complete variable domain is KAGVTQTPRYLIKTRGQQVTLSCSPISGHRSVSWYQQTPGQGLQFLFEYFSETQRNKGNFPGRFSGRQFSNSRSEMNVSTLELGDSALYLCASSVEGNTIYFGEGSWLTVV.